The 2 T cell receptor beta chains in this list originate from one sample, sequenced in a study of cytomegalovirus exposure and HLA in healthy donors. This PCR relied on a set of 60 Vbeta primers and 13 Jbeta primers. Some clones are missing from TCRdb's copy, which holds only in-frame ones; the method was immunoSEQ multiplex PCR. The sample shows about 130,000 clones, approximately 82% of them seen only once. Material: PBMCs. All receptors come from a boy younger than 10 in good health and CMV-seronegative.

This clone was found once. The chain has TRBV7-9 and TRBJ2-3; D is perhaps TRBD2 (6 bases). The CDR3 is 14 residues long. Germline CDR1 reads SEHNR; CDR2 reads FQNEAQ (reference sequence). V was shortened by 1 base and J by 5 bases, with 10 bases between the two germline ends. CDR3 sequence: CASSLEDYLDTQYF. The CDR3 region has the DNA TGTGCCAGCAGCTTAGAGGACTACCTAGATACGCAGTATTTT.

This chain joins TRBV15 and TRBJ1-3, with D possibly TRBD1 on 5 matching bases. Germline CDR1 is LNHNV and CDR2 is YYDKDF (reference sequence). This CDR3 has 15 amino acids. V lost 3 bases, J lost 0 bases, and 9 bases lay in between. CDR3 coding DNA: TGTGCCACCAGCAGTAAGACAGTCTCTGGAAACACCATATATTTT. It specifies CATSSKTVSGNTIYF.